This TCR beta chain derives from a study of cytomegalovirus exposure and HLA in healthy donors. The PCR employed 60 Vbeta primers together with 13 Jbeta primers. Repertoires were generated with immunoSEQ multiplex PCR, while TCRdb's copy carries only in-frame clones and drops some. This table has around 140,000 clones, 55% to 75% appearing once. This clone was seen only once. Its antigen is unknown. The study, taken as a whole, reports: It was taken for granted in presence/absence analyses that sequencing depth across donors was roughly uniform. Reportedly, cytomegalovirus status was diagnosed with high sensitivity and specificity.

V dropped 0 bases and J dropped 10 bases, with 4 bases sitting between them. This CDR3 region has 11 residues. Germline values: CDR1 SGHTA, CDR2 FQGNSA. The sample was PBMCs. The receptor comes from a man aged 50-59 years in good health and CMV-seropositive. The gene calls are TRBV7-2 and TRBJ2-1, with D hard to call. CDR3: CASSLAEEQFF. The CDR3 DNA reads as TGTGCCAGCAGCTTAGCTGAGGAGCAGTTCTTC.